The rows below give T cell receptor beta chains drawn from one sample of a study of blood T cells in healthy people across ages. TCRdb itself ran the 5' RACE reads through MiXCR, one entry per CDR3 protein. The profile shows about 1.8 million distinct CDR3 sequences, less than 50% of them singletons. Source material: blood. The receptors here all came from a woman in her thirties or forties in good health. The conserved cysteine and the conserved F or W are not part of the CDR3 here.

len | v_gene | CDR3aa
13 | TRBV7-8 | ASSPEQGATGELF
11 | TRBV24-1 | ATSDPNTDTQY
13 | TRBV12-3/TRBV12-4 | ASMLLTGPYNEQF
17 | TRBV5-1 | ASSLEPIRTGTGYYGYT
13 | TRBV4-3 | ASSLIRDSYNELF
14 | TRBV5-6 | ASSLVGQGGIETQY
14 | TRBV4-3 | ASSQDSAGTGNEQF
16 | TRBV28 | ASSSPSGLAGGYNEQF
13 | TRBV7-2 | ASSPSGGAGKTQY
12 | TRBV12-3/TRBV12-4 | ASSLGGSYGEQY
13 | TRBV15 | ATSRYPQVNYGYT
13 | TRBV11-2 | ASRRSVGSGYGYT
13 | TRBV9 | ASSVEDKPRDIRY
13 | TRBV7-8 | ASSARDRSTDTQY
10 | TRBV6-2/TRBV6-3 | ASSAGRSEQY
15 | TRBV27 | ASSPLRGLAGVDTQY
14 | TRBV4-1 | ASSLGIAGASYEQY
13 | TRBV5-1 | ASRLGDRENEKLF
14 | TRBV27 | ASSLDTGTELNEQY
13 | TRBV7-2 | ASSLAQGLSYEQY
12 | TRBV2 | ASKGDRAYNEQF
12 | TRBV7-2 | ASLHSLQGGEAF
11 | TRBV10-1 | ASSESRGRGYT
12 | TRBV7-9 | ASSFTGDQETQY
11 | TRBV6-6 | ASSHVGGETQY